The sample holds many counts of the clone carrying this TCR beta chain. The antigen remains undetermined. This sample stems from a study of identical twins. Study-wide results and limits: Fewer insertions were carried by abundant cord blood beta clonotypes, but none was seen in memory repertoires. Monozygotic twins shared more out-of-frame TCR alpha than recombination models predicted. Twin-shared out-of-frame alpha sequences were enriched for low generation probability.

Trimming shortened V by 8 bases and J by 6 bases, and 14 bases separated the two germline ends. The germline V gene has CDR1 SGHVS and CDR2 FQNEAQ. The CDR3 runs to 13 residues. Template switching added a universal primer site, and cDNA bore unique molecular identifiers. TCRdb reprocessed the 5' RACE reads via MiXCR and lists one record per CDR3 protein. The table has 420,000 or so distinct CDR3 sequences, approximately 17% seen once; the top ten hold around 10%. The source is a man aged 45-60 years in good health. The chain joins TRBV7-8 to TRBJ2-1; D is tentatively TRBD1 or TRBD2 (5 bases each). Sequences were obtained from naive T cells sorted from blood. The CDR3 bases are TGTGCCAGCCGGGGCAGTTTTCGCAATGAGCAGTTCTTC. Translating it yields CASRGSFRNEQFF.